These 12 T cell receptor beta chains were all obtained from the same sample, sequenced in a study of T cell changes during pregnancy in multiple sclerosis. Data came from immunoSEQ multiplex PCR; TCRdb stores just in-frame clones and leaves some out. The table shows about 35,000 clones, with over 80% occurring only once. Here the sequenced sample was CD4+ T cells from peripheral blood mononuclear cells, taken in the third trimester of pregnancy. Source of these receptors: a female donor in good health, enrolled as a control in a pregnancy study.

The chain has TRBV7-6 and TRBJ2-3, with a possible D match to TRBD1 (6 bases). Per germline, CDR1 SGHVS and CDR2 FNYEAQ. This CDR3 is 13 amino acids long. V was clipped by 5 bases and J by 5 bases, with 11 bases between them. CDR3 residues: CASSPRRGDTQYF. CDR3 DNA: TGTGCCAGCAGCCCCCGCAGGGGAGATACGCAGTATTTT.

V gene TRBV19 combines with J gene TRBJ1-3, with D possibly matching TRBD1 (5 bases). Germline CDR1 reads LNHDA; CDR2 reads SQIVND (reference sequence). The CDR3 extends over 15 amino acids. Trimming removed 1 base at V and 2 bases at J, with 9 bases between. The CDR3 protein is CASSIVDKPGNTIYF. CDR3 DNA: TGTGCCAGTAGTATAGTGGACAAACCTGGAAACACCATATATTTT.

V usage is TRBV28 and J usage is TRBJ2-7, with 10 positions matching TRBD2. J was trimmed by 3 bases and V by 6 bases; bases with no gene match: 5. Germline V gene lookup returns CDR1 MDHEN and CDR2 SYDVKM. This CDR3 region has 14 residues. Written as DNA, the CDR3 is TGTGCCAGCAGGTCCGGGACTAGCGTCTACGAGCAGTACTTC. Encoded protein: CASRSGTSVYEQYF.

This clone was counted a single time. J is TRBJ2-7 and V is TRBV12-2; the table names TRBD1, a call not compared with the DNA. TRBV12-2 is tagged as a pseudogene. The CDR3 is 15 residues long. The CDR3 sequence: CASRLLRQASYEQYF. CDR3 coding DNA: TGTGCAAGTCGCCTCCTCCGACAGGCCTCCTACGAGCAGTACTTC.

The chain carries TRBV18 and TRBJ1-1; D is ambiguous. Germline V gene sequence: CDR1 KGHSH, CDR2 LQKENI. Trimming removed 1 base at V and 3 bases at J, with 6 bases between. This CDR3 is built from 13 residues. The CDR3 loop reads CASSPRPDTEAFF. The CDR3 DNA reads TGTGCCAGCTCACCACGGCCAGACACTGAAGCTTTCTTT.

The rearrangement joins TRBV4-2 to TRBJ2-3; the D is unclear. Trimming removed 3 bases from V and 2 bases from J, with 12 bases in between. The germline CDR1 and CDR2 sequences are LGHNA and YNFKEQ. The CDR3 extends over 15 amino acids. CDR3 DNA sequence: TGTGCCAGCAGCCACCGAATGGAGTCCACAGATACGCAGTATTTT. Protein product: CASSHRMESTDTQYF.

V and J are TRBV14 and TRBJ2-3; the match to TRBD1 covers 8 bases. Per the germline V gene, CDR1 is SGHDN and CDR2 is FVKESK. The CDR3 runs 15 residues. V dropped 4 bases and J dropped 0; count of bases not matched to a gene: 3. The CDR3 loop is CASSPRDRSTDTQYF. The CDR3 coding sequence is TGTGCCAGCAGCCCCAGGGACAGGAGCACAGATACGCAGTATTTT.

The V call is TRBV5-1, the J call TRBJ1-3, with 7 bases that match TRBD1. Trimming at V came to 1 base and at J to 4 bases, leaving 8 bases not matched to a gene. Per germline, CDR1 SGHRS and CDR2 YFSETQ. The CDR3 consists of 16 residues. The CDR3 DNA reads as TGCGCCAGCAGCTTGAACCCGGGACAGCTCGGAAACACCATATATTTT. Its protein product is CASSLNPGQLGNTIYF.

The CDR3: CASSPEGNQPQHF. CDR3 in DNA: TGTGCCAGCAGCCCGGAGGGCAATCAGCCCCAGCATTTT. V gene TRBV7-3 combines with J gene TRBJ1-5; D is unclear. This CDR3 region has 13 residues. Germline lookup yields CDR1 SGHTA and CDR2 FQGTGA. The germline V and J ends were trimmed by 5 bases and 2 bases, with 7 bases remaining between them.

The chain couples TRBV2 to TRBJ2-1; TRBD2 aligns across 8 bases. CDR1 SNHLY and CDR2 FYNNEI come from the germline V gene. This CDR3 is built from 15 residues. V lost 6 bases and J lost 5; bases outside the gene matches: 9. The DNA for the CDR3 is TGTGCCAGCAGCCGAGCGGGAGCGGGGCACAATGAGCAGTTCTTC. Translated: CASSRAGAGHNEQFF. The full variable domain, completed using reference TRBV2 and TRBJ2-1, is EPEVTQTPSHQVTQMGQEVILRCVPISNHLYFYWYRQILGQKVEFLVSFYNNEISEKSEIFDDQFSVERPDGSNFTLKIRSTKLEDSAMYFCASSRAGAGHNEQFFGPGTRLTVL.

This chain connects TRBV7-2 to TRBJ1-4; 8 positions match TRBD1. Trimming cost V 4 bases and J 10 bases; bases outside gene matches: 14. Germline values: CDR1 SGHTA, CDR2 FQGNSA. The CDR3 consists of 16 residues. In DNA, the CDR3 is TGTGCCAGCAGCTCCCAGGGGGCTTCTACAGGAGCAAAACTGTTTTTT. Its protein is CASSSQGASTGAKLFF.

The chain recombines TRBV5-1 with TRBJ1-3, with a weak D call TRBD1 (6 bases). Germline CDR1 is SGHRS and CDR2 is YFSETQ. The V gene lost 4 bases and the J gene lost 8 bases, with 16 bases spanning the gap. The CDR3 covers 14 residues. The DNA for the CDR3 is TGCGCCAGCAGCCTTCAGGGGAGTGGGGACACCATATATTTT. Its protein product is CASSLQGSGDTIYF.